Presented here are 32 T cell receptor beta chains from one specimen sequenced in a study of blood T cell repertoires in COVID-19. Using immunoSEQ multiplex PCR, the repertoire was profiled, and TCRdb retains in-frame clones only, with some absent. Among around 390,000 clones listed, 80% to 90% were seen once. Sample: PBMCs or T cells enriched from blood (not recorded which). The source is a woman aged 50 to 60 who had recovered from COVID-19.

The rearrangement uses TRBV6-1 and TRBJ2-5; maybe TRBD1 (6 bases). Per germline, CDR1 MNHNS and CDR2 SASEGT. Trimming took off 1 base at V and 5 bases at J, with 14 bases between the two ends. The CDR3 totals 15 residues. CDR3 amino acids: CASSEDTGRRETQYF. The CDR3 DNA is TGTGCCAGCAGTGAAGATACAGGGCGCAGGGAGACCCAGTACTTC.

V and J are TRBV20-1 and TRBJ2-1; TRBD1 agrees at 8 bases. This CDR3 comprises 17 residues. V trimming: 3 bases; J trimming: 5 bases; junction bases outside the gene matches: 15. Germline CDR1 reads DFQATT; CDR2 reads SNEGSKA (reference sequence). CDR3 residues: CSASYWTGRIGDNEQFF. The CDR3 nucleotides are TGCAGTGCTAGTTACTGGACAGGGAGGATCGGAGACAATGAGCAGTTCTTC.

The chain combines TRBV7-2 with TRBJ1-6; D not resolved. The CDR3 covers 15 residues. V was cut by 5 bases and J by 5 bases, with 13 bases left in between. CDR1 and CDR2 (germline): SGHTA, FQGNSA. The CDR3 DNA follows: TGTGCCAGCAGCCCGGACGGGAGTCATAATTCACCCCTCCACTTT. It yields the protein CASSPDGSHNSPLHF.

The chain has TRBV6-2 or TRBV6-3 and TRBJ2-7, with 11 bases fitting TRBD1. This CDR3 contains 16 residues. With V trimmed by 5 bases and J by 3 bases, 9 bases remained unmatched. CDR1 is MNHEY, CDR2 SVGEGT, per germline. CDR3 sequence: CASSRAGTGGFYEQYF. The CDR3 DNA reads TGTGCCAGCAGTCGTGCCGGGACAGGGGGTTTCTACGAGCAGTACTTC.

The genes are TRBV27 and TRBJ1-2; TRBD1 aligns across 8 bases. CDR3 size: 16 residues. V lost 3 bases to trimming and J lost 4 bases; unmatched junction nucleotides: 10. Per germline, CDR1 MNHEY and CDR2 SMNVEV (reference sequence). CDR3 DNA: TGTGCCAGCAGTTTTTTGGACAGGGTATCTGCCTATGGCTACACCTTC. Its protein is CASSFLDRVSAYGYTF.

V is TRBV30 and J is TRBJ2-3, with D unclear. The CDR3 is made up of 13 amino acids. Trimming removed 1 base from V and 4 bases from J, with 9 bases in between. Germline V gives CDR1 GTSNPN, CDR2 SVGIG (reference sequence). CDR3 sequence: CAWSGHASDTQYF. The CDR3 DNA reads TGTGCCTGGAGTGGCCACGCGTCAGATACGCAGTATTTT. Full variable domain (outside the CDR3, taken from reference TRBV30 and TRBJ2-3): SQTIHQWPATLVQPVGSPLSLECTVEGTSNPNLYWYRQAAGRGLQLLFYSVGIGQISSEVPQNLSASRPQDRQFILSSKKLLLSDSGFYLCAWSGHASDTQYFGPGTRLTVL.

V and J are TRBV11-1 and TRBJ1-1, with D possibly TRBD1 on 5 matching bases. This CDR3 is 16 amino acids long. Per the germline V gene, CDR1 is SGHAT and CDR2 is FQDESV (reference sequence). V lost 5 bases, J lost 6 bases, and 22 bases lay in between. In DNA form, the CDR3 reads TGTGCCAGCAGCGTTCGATTTCAGGGCCCCTCCGCTGAAGCTTTCTTT. Encoded protein: CASSVRFQGPSAEAFF.

V and J are TRBV10-3 and TRBJ2-1; TRBD1 matches 8 bases. Trimming cost V 1 base and J 0 bases; bases outside gene matches: 5. The CDR3 runs to 17 residues. The germline CDR1 and CDR2 sequences are ENHRY and SYGVKD. The CDR3 DNA follows: TGTGCCATCAGTGAGTTCGGACAGGGCAGCTCCTACAATGAGCAGTTCTTC. Translating it yields CAISEFGQGSSYNEQFF.

The V call is TRBV27, the J call TRBJ2-3, with TRBD2 identical over 11 bases. V dropped 6 bases and J dropped 5; count of bases not matched to a gene: 4. The germline gives CDR1 MNHEY, CDR2 SMNVEV (reference sequence). The CDR3 spans 14 residues. CDR3 sequence: CASRASGGRDTQYF. The CDR3, as DNA: TGTGCCAGCAGGGCTAGCGGGGGGAGAGATACGCAGTATTTT.

The chain combines TRBV11-3 with TRBJ2-3, with a tentative D call TRBD2 (5 bases). Between the trimmed V and J ends, which lost 5 bases and 4 bases, there was a span of 10 bases. Germline lookup yields CDR1 SGHNT and CDR2 YENEEA. The CDR3 covers 13 residues. For the CDR3, the DNA is TGTGCCAGCAGCCCGGGGATACCAGATACGCAGTATTTT. Protein: CASSPGIPDTQYF. Complete variable domain (other parts from reference TRBV11-3 and TRBJ2-3): EAGVVQSPRYKIIEKKQPVAFWCNPISGHNTLYWYLQNLGQGPELLIRYENEEAVDDSQLPKDRFSAERLKGVDSTLKIQPAELGDSAVYLCASSPGIPDTQYFGPGTRLTVL.

J is TRBJ1-2 and V is TRBV5-1; D is perhaps TRBD1 (6 bases). Trimming pared 0 bases from V and 1 base from J, leaving 16 bases between. Germline assignment: CDR1 SGHRS and CDR2 YFSETQ. CDR3 length: 17 residues. In nucleotides, the CDR3 is TGCGCCAGCAGCTTGGGGGACACGACCCCGATTAACTATGGCTACACCTTC. This translates into CASSLGDTTPINYGYTF. Using reference TRBV5-1 and TRBJ1-2 for the parts outside the CDR3, the full variable domain is KAGVTQTPRYLIKTRGQQVTLSCSPISGHRSVSWYQQTPGQGLQFLFEYFSETQRNKGNFPGRFSGRQFSNSRSEMNVSTLELGDSALYLCASSLGDTTPINYGYTFGSGTRLTVV.

The genes are TRBV29-1 and TRBJ2-1, with D possibly matching TRBD2 (5 bases). From germline, CDR1 is SQVTM and CDR2 ANQGSEA. The V end was cut by 7 bases, the J end by 6 bases, with 13 bases between. CDR3 length equals 12 residues. The chain's CDR3 is CSAVGLSNEQFF. CDR3 nucleotides: TGCAGCGCCGTTGGACTTAGCAATGAGCAGTTCTTC.

V is TRBV3-1 (or the pseudogene TRBV3-2) and J is TRBJ2-2, with 7 bases aligning to TRBD1. The CDR3 is made up of 17 amino acids. Losses at the gene ends were 0 bases for V and 5 bases for J; bases not matched to a gene: 9. Germline V gives CDR1 LGHDT, CDR2 YNNKEL (reference sequence). The CDR3 is CASSQDRGRQGTGELFF. CDR3 DNA: TGTGCCAGCAGCCAAGATAGGGGGAGACAGGGAACCGGGGAGCTGTTTTTT.

J is TRBJ2-1 and V is TRBV9; a possible D gene is TRBD1 (6 bases). V was cut by 6 bases and J by 0 bases, with 10 bases left in between. CDR1 SGDLS and CDR2 YYNGEE come from the germline V gene. The CDR3 totals 14 residues. CDR3 sequence reads: CASNQGSSYNEQFF. The CDR3 DNA sequence: TGTGCCAGCAATCAGGGGAGCTCCTACAATGAGCAGTTCTTC.

This clone was observed once. One junction end does not reproduce the germline sequence, and a read error may be involved. The rearrangement links TRBV19 to TRBJ2-1; TRBD2 matches at 16 bases. The CDR3 runs to 15 residues. CDR1 LNHDA and CDR2 SQIVND come from the germline V gene (reference sequence). This CDR3 is CASSISGTSGGAMIF. The CDR3 nucleotides are TGTGCCAGTAGTATATCAGGGACTAGCGGGGGGGCCATGATCTTC.

In this sample, this clone turned up once. V is TRBV6-2 or TRBV6-3 and J is TRBJ2-5; TRBD1 agrees at 7 bases. Germline V gene sequence: CDR1 MNHEY, CDR2 SVGEGT. Trimming removed 2 bases from V and 1 base from J; junction bases left unmatched: 1. The CDR3 extends over 14 amino acids. This CDR3 reads CASSYRDSQETQYF. DNA for the CDR3: TGTGCCAGCAGTTACCGGGACAGCCAAGAGACCCAGTACTTC.

CDR3 DNA sequence: TGTGCCAGCAGCCTCGACAGGTTGAACACTGAAGCTTTCTTT. Protein product: CASSLDRLNTEAFF. The V and J genes are TRBV5-6 and TRBJ1-1, with a tentative D call TRBD1 (6 bases). This CDR3 has 14 residues. Germline CDR1 and CDR2: SGHDT and YYEEEE. V was clipped by 4 bases and J by 0 bases, with 10 bases between them. Drawing the rest from reference TRBV5-6 and TRBJ1-1, the complete variable domain is DAGVTQSPTHLIKTRGQQVTLRCSPKSGHDTVSWYQQALGQGPQFIFQYYEEEERQRGNFPDRFSGHQFPNYSSELNVNALLLGDSALYLCASSLDRLNTEAFFGQGTRLTVV.

The chain recombines TRBV28 with TRBJ1-5, with D tentatively TRBD1 (6 bases). CDR1 is MDHEN and CDR2 is SYDVKM in the germline V gene. CDR3 length equals 14 residues. V lost 5 bases to trimming and J lost 4 bases, with 12 bases between them. CDR3 protein: CASSMGALNQPQHF. CDR3 DNA sequence: TGTGCCAGCAGTATGGGGGCCCTTAATCAGCCCCAGCATTTT.

The chain is built from TRBV2 and TRBJ2-5; no firm D call. The germline V gene encodes CDR1 SNHLY and CDR2 FYNNEI. With 8 bases removed from V and 1 base from J, the gap between germline ends came to 20 bases. This CDR3 has 16 amino acids. The CDR3 reads CASDDRTTSSQETQYF. DNA of the CDR3: TGTGCCAGCGATGATAGAACTACCTCTAGCCAAGAGACCCAGTACTTC. Using reference TRBV2 and TRBJ2-5 for the parts outside the CDR3, the full variable domain is EPEVTQTPSHQVTQMGQEVILRCVPISNHLYFYWYRQILGQKVEFLVSFYNNEISEKSEIFDDQFSVERPDGSNFTLKIRSTKLEDSAMYFCASDDRTTSSQETQYFGPGTRLLVL.

The rearrangement links TRBV3-1 (or the pseudogene TRBV3-2) to TRBJ1-2; TRBD1 matches at 7 bases. This CDR3 spans 15 amino acids. V lost 3 bases to trimming and J lost 7 bases; unmatched junction nucleotides: 11. Germline V gene lookup returns CDR1 LGHDT and CDR2 YNNKEL (reference sequence). The CDR3 DNA is TGTGCCAGCAGCCACTCGAGGACAGGACGGCTTGGCTACACCTTC. Translated: CASSHSRTGRLGYTF.

V and J are TRBV2 and TRBJ1-3; weak D call: TRBD1 (5 bases). CDR1 and CDR2 (germline): SNHLY, FYNNEI. Trimming pared 9 bases from V and 0 bases from J, leaving 9 bases between. The length of the CDR3 is 13 residues. CDR3 in DNA: TGTGCCAGAACACAGGACTCTGGAAACACCATATATTTT. Its protein is CARTQDSGNTIYF.

The chain couples TRBV4-2 to TRBJ2-2, with D tentatively TRBD1 (5 bases). Germline V CDR1 and CDR2: LGHNA, YNFKEQ. CDR3 size: 17 residues. The V end was cut by 0 bases, the J end by 2 bases, with 13 bases between. The CDR3 DNA reads TGTGCCAGCAGCCAAGATCCAAGGGGCAGCAACACCGGGGAGCTGTTTTTT. Residues: CASSQDPRGSNTGELFF.

The V gene is TRBV3-1 (or the pseudogene TRBV3-2), the J gene TRBJ1-1, with TRBD1 matching over 7 bases. V shed 2 bases and J 0 bases; nucleotides not matched to a gene: 9. CDR1 LGHDT and CDR2 YNNKEL come from the germline V gene (reference sequence). The CDR3 is made up of 17 amino acids. CDR3 sequence (DNA): TGTGCCAGCAGCCAACGTTGGACAGGAACGATGAACACTGAAGCTTTCTTT. It codes for CASSQRWTGTMNTEAFF.

As regards this clone: This specimen includes other DNA sequences encoding the same CDR3. The chain recombines TRBV5-1 with TRBJ1-2; possible D gene TRBD1, 5 bases. CDR1 and CDR2 (germline): SGHRS, YFSETQ. The CDR3 is 13 amino acids. The germline V and J ends were trimmed by 1 base and 4 bases, with 8 bases remaining between them. The CDR3 DNA sequence: TGCGCCAGCAGCTTGCCAGGGTCCTATGGCTACACCTTC. Translation gives CASSLPGSYGYTF.

This rearrangement joins TRBV6-6 to TRBJ2-3; the D is unclear. This CDR3 has 15 residues. The V gene's germline CDR1 is MNHNY and CDR2 SVGAGI (reference sequence). V was trimmed by 7 bases and J by 0 bases, leaving 14 bases between them. The CDR3 sequence is CASIQLPRSTDTQYF. The CDR3 DNA reads as TGTGCCAGCATCCAGTTGCCGAGGAGCACAGATACGCAGTATTTT.

The J gene is TRBJ2-3, the V gene TRBV6-2 or TRBV6-3, with TRBD1 matching over 10 bases. CDR1 is MNHEY, CDR2 SVGEGT, per germline. The CDR3 runs to 14 residues. J was trimmed by 4 bases and V by 6 bases; bases with no gene match: 4. CDR3 nucleotides: TGTGCCAGCAGCCGTGACAGGGGGCCAGATACGCAGTATTTT. Translated, it gives CASSRDRGPDTQYF.

The rearrangement joins TRBV9 to TRBJ1-2; 9 positions agree with TRBD1. The CDR3 covers 15 residues. Trimming at V came to 4 bases and at J to 0 bases, leaving 4 bases not matched to a gene. Per the germline V gene, CDR1 is SGDLS and CDR2 is YYNGEE. The CDR3 DNA sequence: TGTGCCAGCAGCAAACAGGGGGCGGCTAACTATGGCTACACCTTC. Translating it yields CASSKQGAANYGYTF.

The V call is TRBV5-5, the J call TRBJ1-1, with D tentatively TRBD1 (6 bases). The CDR3 runs 15 residues. Germline V gene data show CDR1 as SGHKS and CDR2 as YYEKEE (reference sequence). V was pared by 4 bases and J by 4 bases, with 17 bases between. DNA of the CDR3: TGTGCCAGCAGCCTACAGGGCATGAGGCGCACTGAAGCTTTCTTT. This sequence encodes CASSLQGMRRTEAFF.

The rearrangement uses TRBV7-2 and TRBJ2-1; 12 bases match TRBD2. The CDR3 sequence is 15 residues long. CDR1 is SGHTA and CDR2 is FQGNSA in the germline V gene. Trimming took 6 bases from V and 7 from J; bases not matched to a gene: 7. CDR3 sequence: CASRHTSGGLNEQFF. The DNA for the CDR3 is TGTGCCAGCAGACATACTAGCGGGGGGCTTAATGAGCAGTTCTTC.

The chain joins TRBV24-1 to TRBJ1-3, with D possibly matching TRBD1 (5 bases). Deletions cut 5 bases from V and 0 bases from J, with 10 bases between. The germline CDR1 and CDR2 sequences are KGHDR and SFDVKD. The length of the CDR3 is 15 residues. The CDR3 region is CATSGQDISGNTIYF. The CDR3, as DNA: TGTGCCACCAGTGGGCAGGACATCTCTGGAAACACCATATATTTT.

For this clone: The sample carries other DNA sequences with the same CDR3. This sequence joins TRBV4-1 and TRBJ1-5; D is ambiguous. This CDR3 contains 13 residues. The V end lost 1 base, the J end lost 4 bases, and 5 bases lay between the germline ends. Germline-derived CDR1 and CDR2 are MGHRA and YSYEKL. CDR3 in DNA: TGCGCCAGCAGCCAAGTCCTGAATCAGCCCCAGCATTTT. Translated, it gives CASSQVLNQPQHF.

This chain uses TRBV10-3 with TRBJ1-6; tentatively, D is TRBD1 (5 bases). Trimming took off 4 bases at V and 7 bases at J, with 17 bases between the two ends. CDR3 length: 16 amino acids. Per germline, CDR1 ENHRY and CDR2 SYGVKD. The CDR3 coding sequence is TGTGCCATCAGTGGGACCGAGACAGTTGCGAATTCACCCCTCCACTTT. It specifies CAISGTETVANSPLHF.